A single T cell receptor (beta chain) is shown here with its context. TCRdb fed the 5' RACE reads into MiXCR, producing one record per CDR3 protein. The table shows roughly 710,000 distinct CDR3 sequences, with around 6% occurring only once. V was clipped by 1 base and J by 10 bases, with 8 bases between them. The CDR3 is 11 residues long. Looked up from germline, CDR1 is SQVTM and CDR2 is ANQGSEA. The data were obtained in a study of identical twins. This chain links TRBV29-1 with TRBJ2-1, with D uncertain. Sequencing was done on a sample of naive T cells sorted from blood. The sequence derives from a man between 18 and 35 years old in good health. CDR3 in DNA: TGCAGCGTTGAAGTTAGAGGCGAGCAGTTCTTC. Translation gives CSVEVRGEQFF.